The 11 T cell receptor beta chains below come from one sample, sequenced in a study of identifying expanded T cells in peripheral blood. Measured with immunoSEQ multiplex PCR; TCRdb has only the in-frame clones, and not every one. The sample records approximately 90,000 clones, about 85% being singletons. Sequences were obtained from blood. These receptor sequences come from a person between 18 and 75 years old in good health.

The J gene is TRBJ1-1, the V gene TRBV14; 9 nucleotides align to TRBD1. Trimming cost V 1 base and J 6 bases; bases outside gene matches: 9. CDR1 is SGHDN and CDR2 is FVKESK in the germline V gene. The CDR3 has 16 amino acids. CDR3 nucleotide sequence: TGTGCCAGCAGCCAAGGAGGGACAGGGCCCGGGGCTGAAGCTTTCTTT. Protein product: CASSQGGTGPGAEAFF.

The J gene is TRBJ1-1, the V gene TRBV7-9; no clear D gene. Trimming shortened V by 8 bases and J by 4 bases, and 17 bases separated the two germline ends. This CDR3 comprises 14 residues. Germline V gene sequence: CDR1 SEHNR, CDR2 FQNEAQ (reference sequence). The CDR3 loop reads CASPPTHWVTEAFF. The CDR3 region has the DNA TGTGCCAGCCCCCCGACCCACTGGGTCACTGAAGCTTTCTTT.

This clone was recorded once. CDR3 amino acids: CASTTTLNSYEQYF. The CDR3 bases are TGTGCCAGCACGACCACTCTAAACTCCTACGAGCAGTACTTC. The chain recombines TRBV7-2 with TRBJ2-7; no firm D call. CDR3 length: 14 amino acids. Looked up from germline, CDR1 is SGHTA and CDR2 is FQGNSA. V lost 7 bases, J lost 0 bases, and 13 bases lay in between.

The rearrangement links TRBV25-1 to TRBJ1-2, with 10 bases identical to TRBD1. The germline V gene has CDR1 MGHDK and CDR2 SYGVNS. The CDR3 sequence is 15 residues long. V lost 5 bases and J lost 5; bases outside the gene matches: 8. CDR3 residues: CASSRDGTGAYGYTF. For the CDR3, the DNA is TGTGCCAGCAGTAGAGACGGGACAGGGGCTTATGGCTACACCTTC.

V gene TRBV18 combines with J gene TRBJ1-3, with D tentatively TRBD1 (5 bases). Trimming removed 4 bases at V and 9 bases at J, with 19 bases between. This CDR3 contains 15 residues. Germline values: CDR1 KGHSH, CDR2 LQKENI. CDR3 in DNA: TGTGCCAGCTCACAAGCCCCAGGGTACGAAGCCACCATATATTTT. It yields the protein CASSQAPGYEATIYF. Looking up the rest from reference TRBV18 and TRBJ1-3 gives the full variable domain: NAGVMQNPRHLVRRRGQEARLRCSPMKGHSHVYWYRQLPEEGLKFMVYLQKENIIDESGMPKERFSAEFPKEGPSILRIQQVVRGDSAAYFCASSQAPGYEATIYFGEGSWLTVV.

The J gene is TRBJ2-5, the V gene TRBV19, with 8 bases aligning to TRBD2. CDR1 and CDR2 (germline): LNHDA, SQIVND (reference sequence). This CDR3 comprises 16 residues. With 2 bases clipped from V and 6 bases from J, the junction kept 11 bases outside the gene matches. CDR3 nucleotides: TGTGCCAGTAGTATAATAAGCGGGGGCCCAAGAAAGACCCAGTACTTC. This gives the protein CASSIISGGPRKTQYF.

This chain links TRBV5-1 with TRBJ2-5; D possibly corresponds to TRBD1 (6 bases). Trimming shortened V by 0 bases and J by 4 bases, and 16 bases separated the two germline ends. Per the germline V gene, CDR1 is SGHRS and CDR2 is YFSETQ. The CDR3 has 16 amino acids. CDR3 bases: TGCGCCAGCAGCTTGGGTGGGGGCTTCACCGGAGAGACCCAGTACTTC. The encoded protein is CASSLGGGFTGETQYF.

CDR3 bases: TGTGCCAGCAGCGTAGAGGGGGGCGCGTTCGGAACTAATGAAAAACTGTTTTTT. It specifies CASSVEGGAFGTNEKLFF. The V call is TRBV9, the J call TRBJ1-4, with D possibly being TRBD1 (6 bases). The CDR3 length is 18 residues. V dropped 0 bases and J dropped 1 base, with 16 bases sitting between them. The germline V gene has CDR1 SGDLS and CDR2 YYNGEE.

The chain combines TRBV19 with TRBJ2-5; D unclear. CDR1 LNHDA and CDR2 SQIVND come from the germline V gene (reference sequence). The V end was cut by 6 bases, the J end by 3 bases, with 11 bases between. The CDR3 is 13 amino acids. The CDR3 region is CASRKERKETQYF. The CDR3 DNA follows: TGTGCCAGTAGAAAGGAGAGAAAAGAGACCCAGTACTTC.

V is TRBV23-1 and J is TRBJ1-2; the match to TRBD1 covers 9 bases. TRBV23-1 is an ORF for which the function is uncertain. V lost 4 bases to trimming and J lost 3 bases; unmatched junction nucleotides: 18. The CDR3 has 19 amino acids. CDR3 in amino acids: CASSLRKGDRGKKYYGYTF. DNA of the CDR3: TGCGCCAGCAGTCTTAGGAAGGGCGACAGGGGGAAAAAGTACTATGGCTACACCTTC.

The V gene is TRBV9, the J gene TRBJ2-3, with TRBD2 as a possible D gene (6 bases). Trimming pared 4 bases from V and 0 bases from J, leaving 18 bases between. The germline V gene encodes CDR1 SGDLS and CDR2 YYNGEE. This CDR3 region has 17 residues. CDR3 residues: CASSPGTRVRSTDTQYF. The CDR3 DNA is TGTGCCAGCAGCCCCGGGACTCGAGTGAGGAGCACAGATACGCAGTATTTT. Full variable domain (missing parts from reference TRBV9 and TRBJ2-3): DSGVTQTPKHLITATGQRVTLRCSPRSGDLSVYWYQQSLDQGLQFLIQYYNGEERAKGNILERFSAQQFPDLHSELNLSSLELGDSALYFCASSPGTRVRSTDTQYFGPGTRLTVL.